The 3 T cell receptor beta chains reported below all come from one sample, sequenced in a study of molecular identifiers for immune sequencing clone quantification. One entry per CDR3 protein, called by TCRdb with MiXCR from the PCR reads. This sample has tens of thousands of distinct CDR3 sequences, with 18% found just once. Sequences were obtained from naive CD8+ T cells from blood, with Jurkat cell RNA spiked in. Subset described: FACS-sorted CD8+CD4-CCR7+CD45RA+ naive T cells. The receptors here all came from a human donor in good health. Some libraries in this study had Jurkat cell RNA spiked in.

This clonotype was seen many times. The V and J genes are TRBV12-3 or TRBV12-4 and TRBJ1-2, with a weak D call TRBD1 (5 bases). The CDR3 is made up of 18 amino acids. Trimming left V 6 bases short and J 0 bases short, with 23 bases between. DNA for the CDR3: TGTGCCAGCAGGGGATCCGGACCCCCGGGGGAAGCTAACTATGGCTACACCTTC. It encodes CASRGSGPPGEANYGYTF.

The genes are TRBV27 and TRBJ1-1; maybe TRBD1 (6 bases). Germline V gene sequence: CDR1 MNHEY, CDR2 SMNVEV (reference sequence). Trimming removed 2 bases at V and 4 bases at J, with 14 bases between. The CDR3 spans 15 residues. CDR3 DNA: TGTGCCAGCAGTTTAAGTCAGGGGTTGGGCACTGAAGCTTTCTTT. Translating gives CASSLSQGLGTEAFF.

This clonotype turned up a few times. The rearrangement links TRBV11-2 to TRBJ2-5; TRBD2 agrees at 7 bases. This CDR3 has 17 amino acids. The germline gives CDR1 SGHAT, CDR2 FQNNGV. V shed 5 bases, J shed 2 bases, and the junction held 14 bases outside the gene matches. CDR3 protein: CASSQIALAVTQETQYF. The CDR3 DNA reads as TGTGCCAGCAGCCAAATAGCCCTAGCGGTTACGCAAGAGACCCAGTACTTC.